Below, one TCR beta chain is given with its context. Its antigen is not known. This sample is part of a study of siplizumab effects on memory and regulatory T cells. Findings and caveats of the study: Confirmation that proliferating Tregs from siplizumab cultures had suppressive function was not obtained.

With 0 bases clipped from V and 6 bases from J, the junction kept 6 bases outside the gene matches. CDR3 length: 15 amino acids. Germline V CDR1 and CDR2: SGHRS, YFSETQ. The assay was immunoSEQ multiplex PCR, and TCRdb's table has in-frame clones only and misses some. The data hold approximately 50,000 clones, with about 94% observed a single time. The sequence derives from a human donor in good health. V gene TRBV5-1 combines with J gene TRBJ2-1; TRBD2 aligns across 7 bases. The specimen sequenced was CD8+ T cells sorted from blood. CDR3 in amino acids: CASSLGSGTPNEQFF. CDR3 bases: TGCGCCAGCAGCTTGGGGAGCGGGACTCCCAATGAGCAGTTCTTC.